A selection of T cell receptor beta chains follows, all from one sample in a study of cytomegalovirus exposure and HLA in healthy donors. Using immunoSEQ multiplex PCR, the repertoire was profiled, and TCRdb retains in-frame clones only, with some absent. The sample carries about 130,000 clones, 8% to 9.5% recorded once. The material sequenced was PBMCs. Receptors were obtained from a man between 40 and 49 years old in good health and CMV-seronegative. Both conserved end residues are part of each CDR3. A D gene is named only where the DNA matches it firmly. The size field is filled for only some rows; it gives once, few, many or a size class.

few,TRBJ2-1,TRBD1,TRBV28,CASSPPDREQFF,TGTGCCAGCAGTCCTCCGGACAGGGAGCAGTTCTTC
few,TRBJ1-2,.,TRBV5-6,CASSLGLRPGGNYGYTF,TGTGCCAGCAGCTTGGGGCTAAGGCCGGGAGGGAACTATGGCTACACCTTC
few,TRBJ2-7,.,TRBV6-1,CASSLGGVAYEQYF,TGTGCCAGCAGCCTAGGAGGGGTCGCGTACGAGCAGTACTTC
.,TRBJ1-1,.,TRBV6-4,CASGPAKNTEAFF,TGTGCCAGCGGGCCAGCCAAGAACACTGAAGCTTTCTTT
.,TRBJ1-3,.,TRBV7-2,CASSLASGNTIYF,TGTGCCAGCAGTCTAGCCTCCGGAAACACCATATATTTT
.,TRBJ1-5,.,TRBV5-8,CASSFPGNQPQHF,TGTGCCAGCAGCTTCCCAGGGAATCAGCCCCAGCATTTT
.,TRBJ1-1,.,TRBV6-1,CASRLIQENTEAFF,TGTGCCAGCAGACTCATCCAAGAGAACACTGAAGCTTTCTTT
few,TRBJ2-1,TRBD1,TRBV5-1,CASRTTGAYNEQFF,TGCGCCAGCAGGACGACAGGGGCCTACAATGAGCAGTTCTTC
.,TRBJ2-1,TRBD1,TRBV5-1,CASSTPGQHYNEQFF,TGCGCCAGCAGCACTCCGGGACAGCACTACAATGAGCAGTTCTTC
few,TRBJ2-1,.,TRBV5-1,CASSLAGRNEQFF,TGCGCCAGCAGCTTAGCAGGTAGGAATGAGCAGTTCTTC
few,TRBJ2-3,.,TRBV9,CASSSKYYDTQYF,TGTGCCAGCAGCTCCAAGTACTACGATACGCAGTATTTT
.,TRBJ1-1,TRBD1,TRBV30,CAWRRTGSNTEAFF,TGTGCCTGGAGACGGACAGGGTCGAACACTGAAGCTTTCTTT
.,TRBJ2-2,TRBD2,TRBV13,CASSFSSGGSGELFF,TGTGCCAGCAGCTTTTCGAGCGGGGGGTCCGGGGAGCTGTTTTTT